Sequencing of this T cell receptor (beta chain) was carried out in a study of human T cells and chemical hapten exposure (dated by TCRdb to about 2021). About the full investigation: For sensitization, 2% DPC in acetone was applied to a 2 cm by 2 cm area of upper inner arm skin. Patients additionally received weekly therapeutic DPC doses to the scalp throughout the roughly 25-week study period. Patch testing was done on the upper back using Finn chambers containing 0.01% DPC, and results were scored after 6 days according to International Contact Dermatitis Research Group standards. Alopecia areata with under or over 50% scalp involvement, alopecia totalis and alopecia universalis were represented in the patient cohort, which was mostly female. Libraries were combined into a pool for sequencing, and differences in TCR yield between samples came mainly from small differences in library volumes within the pool. This study followed changes in the peripheral blood TCR repertoire in vivo during primary and secondary sensitization of alopecia patients to the hapten diphenylcyclopropenone (DPC). Blood samples were taken from patients before sensitization (week 0) and at 2, 6 and about 24 weeks after DPC sensitization. Twenty-nine alopecia patients provided blood for TCR sequencing at one to four time points (pre-sensitization, 2, 6 and 24 weeks).

This clonotype was picked up many times. Its antigen has not been determined. It has no much larger one-base neighbor in the sample; base qualities were not kept. Library creation used RACE. The run used a NextSeq 500. Library preparation attached unique molecular identifiers to individual cDNA molecules for quantitative, reproducible TCR counting. For every blood RNA sample, sequencing covered both the TCR alpha and TCR beta chains. The paper's processing steps were these. The median number of TCRs per sample was 95,638, ranging from roughly 23,224 to 690,600. V, J and CDR3 annotation of the TCR reads was carried out using the Decombinator software suite. For PS versus PT1 abundance plots, all samples were subsampled to the same number of TCRs (28,000). TCRs were defined as expanded if absent before sensitization and observed at least eight times at the 2-week time point. Clones were called with MiXCR by TCRdb after fastp trimmed the public reads at Q25, and only in-frame beta chains were retained. Each CDR3 protein gets just one entry, which takes the most common genes and DNA from the rows behind it. These V and J calls derive from TCRdb rather than the authors' analysis. For this sample there are around 100,000 distinct CDR3 sequences; 8% to 13% appear just once. Under 4.5% of the sample comes from the top ten.

The time point tag for this specimen amounts to: patch test 1, 2 weeks after DPC sensitization. The treatment or condition tag for this specimen amounts to: therapeutic diphenylcyclopropenone sensitization with weekly scalp DPC. At every patch-test visit, the blood draw took place before the patch test was put on. To be eligible, patients had to be aged 18 to 70, diagnosed with alopecia and judged suitable for DPC therapy, while pregnant patients were excluded. Total RNA was isolated from unfractionated whole blood collected in Tempus Blood RNA tubes. The paper as a whole reports these results and caveats: Repeated subsampling changed both the strength of the expansion versus patch-test correlation and the threshold at which that correlation became significant. Alopecia, a presumed autoimmune disease, was present in all patients, so the immune response of the patients might differ from that of healthy individuals. Expanded TCRs formed significantly more large CDR3 similarity clusters than pre-sensitization or healthy control sets, consistent with antigen-driven responses. Patch test score was positively correlated with the number of PT1 expanded TCRs, with significance at thresholds 8, 16 and 32 but not at 4. DPC sensitization did not change how many TCRs were above 1 in 1000 frequency, and no evidence was found of alterations in global repertoire structure.

Sequences were derived from whole blood, sampled in connection with sensitization to the hapten diphenylcyclopropenone (DPC). This receptor was obtained from a woman between 40 and 50 years old with alopecia areata. Some clones in this sample may be carry-over from other donors' samples.

At the DNA level, the sequence is TGCGCCAGCAGCCAAGATGGGGGACTCCTCCGGGGTGAGCAGTTCTTC. Translation gives CASSQDGGLLRGEQFF. The chain is made from TRBV4-1 and TRBJ2-1; 6 matching bases give a weak D call of TRBD2. The germline ends are 18 bases apart after V is trimmed by 0 bases and J by 9 bases. CDR1 MGHRA and CDR2 YSYEKL are derived from the germline V gene. Spanning cysteine to phenylalanine, the CDR3 consists of 16 amino acids. Only the CDR3 region is kept as DNA, spanning 48 bases read in frame from base 1.